The TCR beta chain described here comes from a study of prognosis after radiotherapy for stage I lung cancer (dated by TCRdb to the early 2020s). With respect to the entire study: Between early 2018 and early 2019, roughly 20 patients with stage I NSCLC were enrolled in Nanjing, China. Newly diagnosed primary stage I lung tumors were found in approximately 15 patients, while oligometastatic NSCLC after surgical resection of the primary tumor was found in roughly 5. This study profiled peripheral blood TCR beta repertoires from stage I NSCLC patients before and after stereotactic body radiotherapy and linked the repertoires to distant failure. Tumor histology was squamous cell carcinoma in 6 to 8 patients and adenocarcinoma in around 12. The cohort was made up of 10 to 15 men and more than 5 women, with a median age of around 70 years and an age range of 53 to 84 years. SBRT was given in 3 to 5 fractions with a biologically effective dose of at least 100 Gy, using image-guided IMRT or VMAT. About 20% of the 19 patients developed distant metastases after SBRT, at a median of around seven months; the other 15 showed no significant progression. The study took one blood sample before SBRT and one after SBRT from each of roughly 19 patients and sequenced all 40 or so samples. Every patient was deemed medically inoperable, over 10 because of comorbidities and 7 because they refused surgery. In every patient, SBRT was given without any concurrent therapy.

What the research found in general, with its limitations: Whether the expanded TCR clones were tumor-specific was not determined. Unique TCR clone counts fell after SBRT (median around 9,800 before versus several thousand after; Wilcoxon paired P=0.011). No adjustment for multiple comparisons was applied to any of the reported P values. The study was limited by the small cohort and short follow-up, and independent validation of the study findings is required. Post-SBRT Shannon entropy and its change from baseline were lower in patients who developed distant metastases; baseline Shannon entropy was not associated with metastases. Differences in TRBV and TRBJ usage frequencies by metastasis status were reportedly observed in two V genes at baseline and in about 10 V and two J genes after SBRT.

Trimming takes 7 bases off V and 0 bases off J; junction bases not matched to a gene: 15. CDR1 and CDR2, looked up from the germline V gene (reference sequence), are SGHKS and YYEKEE. Reading from cysteine to phenylalanine, the CDR3 counts 17 amino acids. The kept DNA is CDR3 alone, 51 bases in frame from the first base. This clonotype showed up many times. Its antigen is still unknown. No quality values exist for individual bases; no much larger clone is one base distant. Two rounds of multiplex PCR were used to amplify the TCR beta CDR3 region from genomic DNA. In the first round of PCR, primers specific to each TRBV and TRBJ gene were used, and the primer sequences are filed in Chinese patent CN105087789A. Universal primers were used in the second round of PCR. The Roche High Pure PCR Template Preparation Kit was used to extract genomic DNA from frozen PBMCs. Paired-end sequencing with 151 bp reads was performed on the libraries using an Illumina HiSeq 3000. The paper's data handling went like this. Raw reads lacking the multiplex PCR primer sequences were removed with CutAdapt. PEAR was used to merge high-quality paired reads into contigs. By aligning each contig to reference sequences, MiXCR assigned the TRB V, D and J gene segments to that contig. CDR3 sequences were clustered by base quality and sequence similarity to remove sequencing errors. Diversity was measured as Shannon entropy normalized by the natural log of productive TCR sequence number. To get clonality, Shannon entropy was divided by the natural log of the number of unique clonotypes, and that result was subtracted from one. Progression-free survival cut-offs for repertoire metrics were chosen using the Youden index of ROC curves, with analyses run in R 3.5.3. The public reads were run again by TCRdb, first through fastp at Q25 and then through MiXCR, and only productive beta chains were kept. One record per CDR3 amino acid sequence lists the most common genes and DNA. For this entry, the V and J calls and clone size follow TCRdb and not the study's own pipeline. This sample is represented by about 17,000 distinct CDR3 sequences; about 15% of them were singletons. The ten largest make up more than 35% of the sample.

All patients had node-negative disease on CT and PET/CT, and none had a history of other malignancies or prior chemotherapy or radiotherapy. At each of the two time points, roughly 6 milliliters of peripheral venous blood were collected into EDTA tubes. Ficoll-Paque Plus density-gradient centrifugation was used to isolate PBMCs. Samples were stored at -80°C immediately after collection until analysis. The chain joins TRBV5-5 to TRBJ2-7; the central 8 bases match TRBD1. Sequencing used PBMCs, obtained before or after stereotactic body radiation therapy (not recorded which). The receptor was isolated from a donor aged 50 or older with non-small cell lung cancer. The CDR3 reads CASRRRLDRAVSYEQYF. The sequenced DNA is TGTGCCAGCCGCCGAAGATTGGACAGGGCCGTCTCCTACGAGCAGTACTTC.